This T cell receptor beta chain was captured in a study of post-analysis software for immune sequencing data. General study findings and limits: With TRBV5-6, TRBV5-1 and TRBV20-1 included, about five TRBV segments were more frequent in patients than in controls.

This CDR3 has 14 amino acids. The V end was cut by 2 bases, the J end by 3 bases, with 14 bases between. The V gene's germline CDR1 is SQVTM and CDR2 ANQGSEA. About this clonotype itself: Antigen unknown.

Presence of unique molecular identifiers characterized the TCR beta cDNA libraries. TCRdb re-called the PCR reads through MiXCR, storing one row per CDR3 protein. The table lists fewer than 600,000 distinct CDR3 sequences, nearly 45% of them singletons. This clonotype was obtained from a girl aged 5-17 years with multiple sclerosis. The sample consisted of blood. The chain links TRBV29-1 to TRBJ2-7; D gene unclear. The CDR3 here is CSVETDPVSYEQYF. The CDR3 DNA reads TGCAGCGTTGAAACAGACCCTGTCAGCTACGAGCAGTACTTC.